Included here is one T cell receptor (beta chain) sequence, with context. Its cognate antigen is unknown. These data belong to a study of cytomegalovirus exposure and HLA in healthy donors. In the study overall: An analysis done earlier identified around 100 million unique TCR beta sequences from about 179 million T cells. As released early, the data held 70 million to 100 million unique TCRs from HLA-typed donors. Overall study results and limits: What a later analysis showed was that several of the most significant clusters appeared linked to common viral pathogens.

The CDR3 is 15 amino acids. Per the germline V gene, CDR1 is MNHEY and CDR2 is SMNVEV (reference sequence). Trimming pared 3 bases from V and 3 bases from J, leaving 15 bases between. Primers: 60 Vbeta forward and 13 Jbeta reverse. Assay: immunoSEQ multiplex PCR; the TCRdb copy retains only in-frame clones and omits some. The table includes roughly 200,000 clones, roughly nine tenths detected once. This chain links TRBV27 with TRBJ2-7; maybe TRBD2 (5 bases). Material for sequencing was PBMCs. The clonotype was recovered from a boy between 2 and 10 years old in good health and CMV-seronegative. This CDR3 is CASSLVSGTVYEQYF. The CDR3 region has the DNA TGTGCCAGCAGTTTGGTGTCGGGAACCGTCTACGAGCAGTACTTC.